Listed below are T cell receptor beta chains from one sample, sequenced in a study of blood T cell repertoires in COVID-19. This table comes from immunoSEQ multiplex PCR, and its TCRdb copy is limited to in-frame clones, with some not included. This sample has more than 250,000 clones, with over 65% found just once. Source material: peripheral blood. These receptor sequences come from a man aged 60 to 75 who had recovered from COVID-19. Both conserved end residues are part of each CDR3. The order of the fields is CDR3 protein, CDR3 DNA, CDR3 length, D gene, J gene, clone size, V gene. A D gene is named only where the DNA matches it firmly. Clone size appears in some rows only: once, few, many, or a class for an expanded clone.

CDR3aa: CASSLPGGRGYTF; CDR3nt: TGTGCCAGCAGTTTACCAGGGGGCCGGGGCTACACCTTC; len: 13; d_gene: TRBD1; j_gene: TRBJ1-2; abundance: -; v_gene: TRBV12-3/TRBV12-4
CDR3aa: CASSFNFQPQHF; CDR3nt: TGTGCCAGCAGTTTTAATTTTCAGCCCCAGCATTTT; len: 12; d_gene: -; j_gene: TRBJ1-5; abundance: -; v_gene: TRBV28
CDR3aa: CASSPVDRAGNEQFF; CDR3nt: TGTGCCAGCAGCCCCGTGGACAGGGCTGGGAATGAGCAGTTCTTC; len: 15; d_gene: TRBD1; j_gene: TRBJ2-1; abundance: -; v_gene: TRBV3-1/TRBV3-2
CDR3aa: CASSLFDGAPEQYF; CDR3nt: TGTGCCAGCAGCTTATTTGATGGGGCCCCCGAGCAGTACTTC; len: 14; d_gene: -; j_gene: TRBJ2-7; abundance: -; v_gene: TRBV7-3
CDR3aa: CASKEVSAFAGYTF; CDR3nt: TGCGCCAGCAAGGAGGTATCCGCCTTCGCCGGCTACACCTTC; len: 14; d_gene: -; j_gene: TRBJ1-2; abundance: -; v_gene: TRBV5-1
CDR3aa: CASSPGTGTSGANVLTF; CDR3nt: TGTGCCAGCAGCCCCGGGACAGGGACGTCTGGGGCCAACGTCCTGACTTTC; len: 17; d_gene: TRBD1; j_gene: TRBJ2-6; abundance: -; v_gene: TRBV3-1/TRBV3-2
CDR3aa: CASRTDRSTGELFF; CDR3nt: TGTGCCAGCAGGACGGACAGGAGTACCGGGGAGCTGTTTTTT; len: 14; d_gene: TRBD1; j_gene: TRBJ2-2; abundance: -; v_gene: TRBV6-5
CDR3aa: CASRDSGQLNTEAFF; CDR3nt: TGTGCCAGCAGAGATTCTGGGCAGCTTAACACTGAAGCTTTCTTT; len: 15; d_gene: -; j_gene: TRBJ1-1; abundance: -; v_gene: TRBV7-2
CDR3aa: CASSFVAHTEAFF; CDR3nt: TGTGCCAGCAGCTTTGTGGCCCATACTGAAGCTTTCTTT; len: 13; d_gene: -; j_gene: TRBJ1-1; abundance: -; v_gene: TRBV7-9
CDR3aa: CASSQVVAGSRFF; CDR3nt: TGTGCCAGCAGCCAAGTCGTAGCGGGTTCTAGGTTCTTC; len: 13; d_gene: TRBD2; j_gene: TRBJ2-1; abundance: -; v_gene: TRBV14
CDR3aa: CASSLAVGNTIYF; CDR3nt: TGTGCCAGCAGCCTAGCCGTCGGGAACACCATATATTTT; len: 13; d_gene: -; j_gene: TRBJ1-3; abundance: -; v_gene: TRBV3-1/TRBV3-2
CDR3aa: CASSRGTALSGNTIYF; CDR3nt: TGTGCCAGCAGCCGAGGGACAGCGCTCTCTGGAAACACCATATATTTT; len: 16; d_gene: TRBD1; j_gene: TRBJ1-3; abundance: -; v_gene: TRBV7-8
CDR3aa: CASSPSRDTEAFF; CDR3nt: TGTGCCAGCAGCCCCTCGAGGGACACTGAAGCTTTCTTT; len: 13; d_gene: -; j_gene: TRBJ1-1; abundance: -; v_gene: TRBV6-4
CDR3aa: CASRPTGTDTQYF; CDR3nt: TGTGCCAGTAGACCTACAGGGACGGATACGCAGTATTTT; len: 13; d_gene: -; j_gene: TRBJ2-3; abundance: -; v_gene: TRBV19
CDR3aa: CASSHYPGWELFF; CDR3nt: TGTGCCAGCAGCCACTATCCAGGATGGGAGCTGTTTTTT; len: 13; d_gene: -; j_gene: TRBJ2-2; abundance: few; v_gene: TRBV3-1/TRBV3-2
CDR3aa: CASSPGTGQFF; CDR3nt: TGTGCCAGCAGCCCCGGGACAGGGCAGTTCTTC; len: 11; d_gene: TRBD1; j_gene: TRBJ2-1; abundance: -; v_gene: TRBV5-6
CDR3aa: CASSLGRGQETQYF; CDR3nt: TGTGCCAGCAGCTTGGGTAGGGGCCAAGAGACCCAGTACTTC; len: 14; d_gene: -; j_gene: TRBJ2-5; abundance: once; v_gene: TRBV7-6
CDR3aa: CATSKDTSSYGYTF; CDR3nt: TGTGCCACCTCAAAGGACACATCAAGCTATGGCTACACCTTC; len: 14; d_gene: -; j_gene: TRBJ1-2; abundance: -; v_gene: TRBV7-9
CDR3aa: CASNLAGGPYEQYF; CDR3nt: TGCGCCAGCAACTTAGCGGGAGGGCCGTACGAGCAGTACTTC; len: 14; d_gene: TRBD2; j_gene: TRBJ2-7; abundance: -; v_gene: TRBV5-1
CDR3aa: CASSIGHTSGGMSDTQYF; CDR3nt: TGTGCCAGTAGTATAGGACACACTAGCGGGGGGATGTCAGATACGCAGTATTTT; len: 18; d_gene: TRBD2; j_gene: TRBJ2-3; abundance: -; v_gene: TRBV19
CDR3aa: CASSLDGTGYYEQYF; CDR3nt: TGCGCCAGCAGCTTGGATGGGACAGGGTATTACGAGCAGTACTTC; len: 15; d_gene: TRBD1; j_gene: TRBJ2-7; abundance: -; v_gene: TRBV5-1
CDR3aa: CASSSRDSSYNEQFF; CDR3nt: TGTGCCAGCAGTTCGAGGGACAGCTCCTACAATGAGCAGTTCTTC; len: 15; d_gene: TRBD1; j_gene: TRBJ2-1; abundance: once; v_gene: TRBV27
CDR3aa: CASSKGTEDYGYTF; CDR3nt: TGCGCCAGCAGCAAGGGGACAGAAGATTATGGCTACACCTTC; len: 14; d_gene: TRBD1; j_gene: TRBJ1-2; abundance: -; v_gene: TRBV5-1
CDR3aa: CAWSPFRAGDEKLFF; CDR3nt: TGTGCCTGGAGCCCATTTAGGGCAGGGGATGAAAAACTGTTTTTT; len: 15; d_gene: -; j_gene: TRBJ1-4; abundance: -; v_gene: TRBV30
CDR3aa: CASSSDRGRIGEQYF; CDR3nt: TGTGCCAGCAGCTCCGACAGGGGGCGTATAGGCGAGCAGTACTTC; len: 15; d_gene: TRBD1; j_gene: TRBJ2-7; abundance: once; v_gene: TRBV7-9
CDR3aa: CASSLARGGRTDTQYF; CDR3nt: TGTGCCAGCAGTTTAGCGCGGGGGGGCAGGACAGATACGCAGTATTTT; len: 16; d_gene: TRBD2; j_gene: TRBJ2-3; abundance: -; v_gene: TRBV27
CDR3aa: CASSEIGREYGYTF; CDR3nt: TGTGCCAGCAGTGAAATAGGCAGGGAATATGGCTACACCTTC; len: 14; d_gene: -; j_gene: TRBJ1-2; abundance: -; v_gene: TRBV6-1
CDR3aa: CSARDRANTEAFF; CDR3nt: TGCAGCGCTCGGGACAGGGCGAACACTGAAGCTTTCTTT; len: 13; d_gene: TRBD1; j_gene: TRBJ1-1; abundance: -; v_gene: TRBV29-1
CDR3aa: CASSVGGGGVFEKLFF; CDR3nt: TGTGCCAGCAGCGTAGGTGGAGGGGGCGTATTTGAAAAACTGTTTTTT; len: 16; d_gene: TRBD1; j_gene: TRBJ1-4; abundance: -; v_gene: TRBV9
CDR3aa: CASRSGQGKTQYF; CDR3nt: TGTGCCAGCAGAAGCGGACAGGGAAAGACCCAGTACTTC; len: 13; d_gene: TRBD1; j_gene: TRBJ2-5; abundance: -; v_gene: TRBV12-3/TRBV12-4